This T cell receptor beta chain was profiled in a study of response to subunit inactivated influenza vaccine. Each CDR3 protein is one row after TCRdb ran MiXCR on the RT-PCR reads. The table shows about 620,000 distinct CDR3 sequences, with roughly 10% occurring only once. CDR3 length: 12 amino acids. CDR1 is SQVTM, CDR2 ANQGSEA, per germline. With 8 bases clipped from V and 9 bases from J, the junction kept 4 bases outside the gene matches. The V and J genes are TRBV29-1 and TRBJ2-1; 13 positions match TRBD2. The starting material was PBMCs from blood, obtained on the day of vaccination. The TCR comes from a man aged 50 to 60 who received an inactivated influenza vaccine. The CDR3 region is CSFGTSGIEQFF. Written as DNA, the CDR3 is TGCAGCTTCGGGACTAGCGGGATTGAGCAGTTCTTC.